This record concerns one T cell receptor beta chain sequence. This entry is derived from a study of T cell responses to AZD1222 COVID-19 vaccine. The germline CDR1 and CDR2 sequences are SGHRS and YFSETQ. The CDR3 is 14 residues long. V shed 4 bases and J shed 4 bases, with 14 bases lying between them. This table comes from immunoSEQ multiplex PCR, and its TCRdb copy is limited to in-frame clones, with some not included. The data show under 150,000 clones, 65% to 90% seen once. J is TRBJ1-1 and V is TRBV5-1; D call uncertain. The sample consisted of peripheral blood, taken 28 days after the second dose of the MenACWY control vaccine. This TCR was sampled from an adult who received the MenACWY meningococcal vaccine as a control. The CDR3: CASSAGEEVTEAFF. The CDR3, as DNA: TGCGCCAGCAGCGCGGGAGAGGAGGTCACTGAAGCTTTCTTT. The variable domain in full, completed from reference TRBV5-1 and TRBJ1-1, reads KAGVTQTPRYLIKTRGQQVTLSCSPISGHRSVSWYQQTPGQGLQFLFEYFSETQRNKGNFPGRFSGRQFSNSRSEMNVSTLELGDSALYLCASSAGEEVTEAFFGQGTRLTVV.